A single sample gave rise to the 3 T cell receptor beta chains below, sequenced in a study of blood T cell repertoires in COVID-19. Profiled with immunoSEQ multiplex PCR; TCRdb holds only in-frame clones, not every one. The sample contains 380,000 or so clones, over 75% of which appear only once. Specimen: PBMCs or T cells enriched from blood (not recorded which). The receptors were sampled from a woman aged 40-49 years with acute COVID-19.

This chain joins TRBV25-1 and TRBJ1-5; possible D gene TRBD1, 5 bases. The CDR3 covers 15 residues. V lost 8 bases to trimming and J lost 2 bases, with 16 bases between them. Germline lookup yields CDR1 MGHDK and CDR2 SYGVNS. CDR3 bases: TGTGCCAGCCTTCCAGGGCAGCGGGGCAATCAGCCCCAGCATTTT. It yields the protein CASLPGQRGNQPQHF.

The rearrangement links TRBV30 to TRBJ1-2; TRBD1 is a possible D gene (6 bases). CDR3 length equals 14 residues. CDR1 is GTSNPN and CDR2 is SVGIG in the germline V gene (reference sequence). The V end was cut by 4 bases, the J end by 6 bases, with 18 bases between. CDR3 region: CAWNPFDRFDGYTF. CDR3 sequence (DNA): TGTGCCTGGAACCCCTTCGACAGGTTCGATGGCTACACCTTC.

This clone has only one observation. This chain links TRBV10-3 with TRBJ1-5, with D maybe TRBD1 (5 bases). Per the germline V gene, CDR1 is ENHRY and CDR2 is SYGVKD. The CDR3 runs to 14 residues. Trimming took off 4 bases at V and 4 bases at J, with 11 bases between the two ends. The CDR3 DNA reads TGTGCCATCAGTGGGTTACCAGGGAATCAGCCCCAGCATTTT. Translating gives CAISGLPGNQPQHF.